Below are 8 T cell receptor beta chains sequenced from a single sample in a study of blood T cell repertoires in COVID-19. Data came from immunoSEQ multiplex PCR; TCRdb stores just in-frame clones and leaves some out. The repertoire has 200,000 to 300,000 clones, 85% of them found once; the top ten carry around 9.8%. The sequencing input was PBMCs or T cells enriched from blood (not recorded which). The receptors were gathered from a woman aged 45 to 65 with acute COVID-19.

The CDR3 loop reads CASSIDRLGTEAFF. CDR3 coding DNA: TGTGCCAGTAGTATAGATCGTCTAGGAACTGAAGCTTTCTTT. The chain links TRBV19 to TRBJ1-1; unclear D gene. V was shortened by 0 bases and J by 5 bases, with 10 bases between the two germline ends. Germline CDR1 reads LNHDA; CDR2 reads SQIVND (reference sequence). The CDR3 totals 14 residues.

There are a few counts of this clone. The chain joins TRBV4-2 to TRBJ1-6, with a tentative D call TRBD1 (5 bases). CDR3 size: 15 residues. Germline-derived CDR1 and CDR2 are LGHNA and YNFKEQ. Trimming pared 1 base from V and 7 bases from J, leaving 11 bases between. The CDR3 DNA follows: TGTGCCAGCAGCCAAGGACTCGGGGGGAATTCACCCCTCCACTTT. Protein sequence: CASSQGLGGNSPLHF.

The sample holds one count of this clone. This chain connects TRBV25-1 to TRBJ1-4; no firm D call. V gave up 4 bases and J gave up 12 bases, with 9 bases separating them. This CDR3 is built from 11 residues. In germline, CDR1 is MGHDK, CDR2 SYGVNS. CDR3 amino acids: CASSGNRELFF. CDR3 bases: TGTGCCAGCAGTGGGAATCGGGAACTGTTTTTT.

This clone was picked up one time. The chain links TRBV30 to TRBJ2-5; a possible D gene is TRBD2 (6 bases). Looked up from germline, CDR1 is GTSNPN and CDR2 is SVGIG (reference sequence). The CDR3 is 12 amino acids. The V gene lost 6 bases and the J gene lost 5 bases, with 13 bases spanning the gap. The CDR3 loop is CACLREVETQYF. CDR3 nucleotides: TGTGCCTGCCTTAGGGAGGTCGAGACCCAGTACTTC.

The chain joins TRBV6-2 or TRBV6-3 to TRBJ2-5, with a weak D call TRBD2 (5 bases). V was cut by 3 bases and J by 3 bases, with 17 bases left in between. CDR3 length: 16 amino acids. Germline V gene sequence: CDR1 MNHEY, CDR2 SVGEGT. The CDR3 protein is CASSYERVSFKETQYF. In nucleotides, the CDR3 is TGTGCCAGCAGTTATGAGAGGGTCTCTTTCAAAGAGACCCAGTACTTC.

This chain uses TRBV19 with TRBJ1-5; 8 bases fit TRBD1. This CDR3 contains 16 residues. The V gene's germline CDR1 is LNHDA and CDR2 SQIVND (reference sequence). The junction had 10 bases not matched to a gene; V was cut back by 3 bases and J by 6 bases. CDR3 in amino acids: CASSISHRGISQPQHF. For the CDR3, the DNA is TGTGCCAGTAGTATTAGTCACAGGGGGATTAGTCAGCCCCAGCATTTT.

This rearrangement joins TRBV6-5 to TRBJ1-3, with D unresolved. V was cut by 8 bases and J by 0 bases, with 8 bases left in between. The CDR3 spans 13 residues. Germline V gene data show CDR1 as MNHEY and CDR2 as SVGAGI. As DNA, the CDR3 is TGTGCCAGCGGGCAGGTCTCTGGAAACACCATATATTTT. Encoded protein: CASGQVSGNTIYF.

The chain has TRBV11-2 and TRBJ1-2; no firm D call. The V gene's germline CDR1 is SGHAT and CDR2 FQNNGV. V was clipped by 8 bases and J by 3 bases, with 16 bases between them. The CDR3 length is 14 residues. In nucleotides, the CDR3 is TGTGCCAGCTATCCTAAGAGGGTGGACTATGGCTACACCTTC. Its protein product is CASYPKRVDYGYTF.